This T cell receptor beta chain was sequenced for a study of blood T cell repertoires in COVID-19. Study background: Acute and convalescent COVID-19 samples came from the United States, Italy and Spain. Sample material is recorded as cDNA or gDNA derived from T cells, B-cell-depleted T cells, or PBMCs.

This CDR3 comprises 13 residues. Germline loops: CDR1 LNHDA, CDR2 SQIVND (reference sequence). The J segment lost 6 bases and the V segment lost 10 bases, leaving 9 bases of the junction unmatched. Authors' methods: Estimation of nucleated cell counts was performed using reference gene primer amplification. Clones were read by immunoSEQ multiplex PCR, and TCRdb kept only the in-frame ones, dropping some. That table gives V, J and clone size, and the DNA gave D and trimming. Counted here are over 200,000 clones, under 85% occurring once; the ten biggest clones make up roughly 7.8%. The TCR sequence derives from a woman older than 75 with COVID-19, enrolled during active disease. This rearrangement joins TRBV19 to TRBJ1-2; 9 bases line up with TRBD1. The specimen was peripheral blood. In DNA, the CDR3 is TGTGCCACCTTTTACAGGGGGCCGGATGGCTACACCTTC. As protein: CATFYRGPDGYTF.